Below are 6 T cell receptor beta chains sequenced from a single sample in a study of T cells in Graves' hyperthyroidism and ophthalmopathy. TCR beta CDR3 region amplification was performed from RNA transcripts. TCR CDR3 underwent first-round RT-PCR with the HTBI primer set. Using its own MiXCR run on the multiplex PCR reads, TCRdb lists one record per CDR3 protein. The data show around 530,000 distinct CDR3 sequences, with 17% seen just once and 15% to 20% held by the top ten. Sequenced: blood. The receptor source for this set is a woman aged 18-29 years with Graves' ophthalmopathy.

This clonotype has a count of ten or more. This rearrangement joins TRBV28 to TRBJ2-7; D is undetermined. The CDR3 is 15 amino acids. Between the trimmed V and J ends, which lost 7 bases and 0 bases, there was a span of 16 bases. Looked up from germline, CDR1 is MDHEN and CDR2 is SYDVKM. CDR3: CASTEVGVSSYEQYF. The DNA of the CDR3 is TGTGCCAGCACCGAGGTTGGGGTGAGCTCCTACGAGCAGTACTTC.

This clonotype was seen a handful of times. The chain recombines TRBV7-9 with TRBJ2-7; weak D call: TRBD1 (6 bases). CDR1 is SEHNR and CDR2 is FQNEAQ in the germline V gene (reference sequence). Between the trimmed V and J ends, which lost 4 bases and 6 bases, there was a span of 16 bases. This CDR3 region has 14 residues. CDR3 bases: TGTGCCAGCAGCTCCGGGACATCCCCCGGCGAGCAGTACTTC. It specifies CASSSGTSPGEQYF.

This clonotype was found many times. V is TRBV11-2 and J is TRBJ1-1; D is uncertain. The CDR3 runs to 14 residues. From germline, CDR1 is SGHAT and CDR2 FQNNGV. V lost 3 bases and J 1 base, leaving 9 bases between the germline ends. The DNA for the CDR3 is TGTGCCAGCAGCTTCCCCGGCAGGAACACTGAAGCTTTCTTT. Its protein product is CASSFPGRNTEAFF.

The CDR3 sequence is CASSQDGDRSNQPQHF. CDR3 nucleotides: TGCGCCAGCAGCCAAGATGGGGACAGGAGCAATCAGCCCCAGCATTTT. This chain uses TRBV4-1 with TRBJ1-5; 8 bases are shared with TRBD1. The V gene's germline CDR1 is MGHRA and CDR2 YSYEKL. V lost 0 bases and J lost 1; bases outside the gene matches: 2. This CDR3 has 16 residues.

This clonotype was seen a handful of times. The chain recombines TRBV5-4 with TRBJ2-5; no firm D call. Trimming pared 4 bases from V and 2 bases from J, leaving 12 bases between. CDR1 SGHNT and CDR2 YYREEE come from the germline V gene (reference sequence). The CDR3 has 14 residues. The CDR3 DNA reads as TGTGCCAGCAGCCCTCAGGAAACGCAAGAGACCCAGTACTTC. This translates into CASSPQETQETQYF.

This clonotype was seen many times. The chain uses TRBV11-1 and TRBJ2-1; 7 bases map to TRBD2. Trimming at V came to 0 bases and at J to 4 bases, leaving 6 bases not matched to a gene. Germline V gene data show CDR1 as SGHAT and CDR2 as FQDESV (reference sequence). This CDR3 spans 16 amino acids. DNA for the CDR3: TGTGCCAGCAGCTTAGCGCGGCAGGGAGGGTACAATGAGCAGTTCTTC. Protein sequence: CASSLARQGGYNEQFF.